The 26 T cell receptor beta chains listed next were all sequenced from one sample in a study of blood T cell repertoires in COVID-19. Generated by immunoSEQ multiplex PCR, the TCRdb table keeps only in-frame clones and is missing some. Of about 170,000 clones listed, roughly 93% are singletons. Sequences were obtained from peripheral blood. These receptors all come from a man in his late teens or twenties with COVID-19, enrolled during active disease.

The chain is built from TRBV9 and TRBJ1-2; D is perhaps TRBD1 (6 bases). Trimming stripped 3 bases from V and 10 bases from J, with 10 bases between. The CDR3 length is 11 residues. Germline loops: CDR1 SGDLS, CDR2 YYNGEE. The CDR3 DNA is TGTGCCAGCAGCGGAAACAGGGTCTACACCTTC. Its protein is CASSGNRVYTF.

The chain employs TRBV25-1 and TRBJ2-7, with 7 bases lining up with TRBD1. Looked up from germline, CDR1 is MGHDK and CDR2 is SYGVNS. There are 15 residues in the CDR3. Germline trimming cut 3 bases from V and 9 bases from J; bases unmatched to any gene: 14. The CDR3 protein is CASSDLTGARGGQYF. CDR3 DNA sequence: TGTGCCAGCAGTGACCTAACAGGGGCACGGGGCGGGCAGTACTTC.

This chain connects TRBV20-1 to TRBJ1-2; D uncertain. CDR3 length equals 11 residues. CDR1 DFQATT and CDR2 SNEGSKA come from the germline V gene (reference sequence). V was shortened by 0 bases and J by 4 bases, with 3 bases between the two germline ends. This chain's CDR3 is CSARDGYGYTF. CDR3 bases: TGCAGTGCTAGAGACGGCTATGGCTACACCTTC.

The rearrangement joins TRBV4-1 to TRBJ2-4, with TRBD2 matching over 7 bases. V dropped 3 bases and J dropped 2; count of bases not matched to a gene: 10. The germline CDR1 and CDR2 sequences are MGHRA and YSYEKL. There are 17 residues in the CDR3. In nucleotides, the CDR3 is TGCGCCAGCAGCCAGTTGTCGGCGGGAGACACCAAAAACATTCAGTACTTC. This sequence encodes CASSQLSAGDTKNIQYF.

The chain has TRBV5-4 and TRBJ2-2; possible D gene TRBD2, 5 bases. V was clipped by 0 bases and J by 1 base, with 10 bases between them. This CDR3 is built from 16 residues. Germline CDR1 and CDR2: SGHNT and YYREEE (reference sequence). The CDR3 loop is CASSLGASRNTGELFF. The CDR3 DNA is TGTGCCAGCAGCTTGGGAGCTAGCCGGAACACCGGGGAGCTGTTTTTT.

V is TRBV18 and J is TRBJ2-7, with D possibly TRBD1 on 5 matching bases. The V end was cut by 2 bases, the J end by 2 bases, with 10 bases between. The CDR3 has 14 amino acids. The V gene's germline CDR1 is KGHSH and CDR2 LQKENI. Written as DNA, the CDR3 is TGTGCCAGCTCACCAGGCAGGGAACCCTACGAGCAGTACTTC. Its protein is CASSPGREPYEQYF.

The V gene is TRBV9, the J gene TRBJ2-1; tentatively, D is TRBD1 (6 bases). The CDR3 spans 16 residues. Trimming left V 4 bases short and J 3 bases short, with 17 bases between. CDR1 and CDR2 (germline): SGDLS, YYNGEE. The CDR3 reads CASSPQGGTYYNEQFF. As DNA, the CDR3 is TGTGCCAGCAGCCCTCAAGGGGGAACTTACTACAATGAGCAGTTCTTC.

This chain links TRBV27 with TRBJ2-2; D gene ambiguous. The CDR3 totals 15 residues. CDR1 and CDR2 from the germline V gene are MNHEY and SMNVEV (reference sequence). Trimming pared 2 bases from V and 0 bases from J, leaving 7 bases between. The CDR3, as DNA: TGTGCCAGCAGTTTAGCGCCGCCGAACACCGGGGAGCTGTTTTTT. It codes for CASSLAPPNTGELFF.

The V gene is TRBV3-1 (or the pseudogene TRBV3-2), the J gene TRBJ2-1, with 8 nucleotides matching TRBD2. Trimming at V came to 4 bases and at J to 4 bases, leaving 6 bases not matched to a gene. The germline V gene has CDR1 LGHDT and CDR2 YNNKEL (reference sequence). The CDR3 has 15 residues. The CDR3 region is CASSPREGGYNEQFF. In DNA form, the CDR3 reads TGTGCCAGCAGCCCCCGGGAGGGAGGGTACAATGAGCAGTTCTTC.

The chain joins TRBV9 to TRBJ2-3; unclear D gene. The CDR3 spans 13 residues. The germline V gene has CDR1 SGDLS and CDR2 YYNGEE. Trimming removed 6 bases at V and 5 bases at J, with 13 bases between. CDR3: CASTDNLGDTQYF. The CDR3 region has the DNA TGTGCCAGCACCGATAACCTCGGAGATACGCAGTATTTT.

The chain uses TRBV30 and TRBJ2-6; TRBD1 matches at 9 bases. The CDR3 is 18 residues long. The germline V gene has CDR1 GTSNPN and CDR2 SVGIG (reference sequence). Unmatched junction bases numbered 8, after V lost 1 base and J lost 1 base. CDR3 in DNA: TGTGCCTGGAGTGCAAAAGAACAGGGGGCGTCTGGGGCCAACGTCCTGACTTTC. It yields the protein CAWSAKEQGASGANVLTF.

CDR3 residues: CASSLGDREGEQYF. Here the CDR3 DNA reads TGTGCCAGCAGCTTAGGGGACAGGGAGGGCGAGCAGTACTTC. This chain links TRBV11-3 with TRBJ2-7, with 9 positions matching TRBD1. The CDR3 length is 14 residues. The germline CDR1 and CDR2 sequences are SGHNT and YENEEA. V lost 1 base to trimming and J lost 6 bases; unmatched junction nucleotides: 4.

The chain links TRBV2 to TRBJ2-1; 10 bases agree with TRBD1. In germline, CDR1 is SNHLY, CDR2 FYNNEI. The CDR3 has 17 amino acids. V lost 7 bases and J lost 9; bases outside the gene matches: 18. The DNA for the CDR3 is TGTGCCAGCACTTCCTTTCCCCGACAGGGGGCGAGGGGTGAGCAGTTCTTC. This gives the protein CASTSFPRQGARGEQFF.

This chain uses TRBV4-1 with TRBJ1-1; D ambiguous. The germline V gene has CDR1 MGHRA and CDR2 YSYEKL. Deletions cut 4 bases from V and 2 bases from J, with 20 bases between. CDR3 length: 17 residues. The CDR3 loop reads CASSLKNFQASNTEAFF. DNA for the CDR3: TGCGCCAGCAGCCTAAAAAATTTCCAAGCCTCCAACACTGAAGCTTTCTTT.

The chain joins TRBV2 to TRBJ1-2; TRBD1 might be the D (5 bases). Per the germline V gene, CDR1 is SNHLY and CDR2 is FYNNEI. The CDR3 extends over 13 amino acids. Trimming shortened V by 11 bases and J by 5 bases, and 18 bases separated the two germline ends. CDR3 sequence (DNA): TGTGCCGAGGGGCCCGGGAGTGAGTATGGCTACACCTTC. This codes for CAEGPGSEYGYTF.

The table lists this clone with a count of one. A junction boundary mismatches the germline segment, possibly from a read error. The chain links TRBV18 to TRBJ1-4; D might be TRBD1 (5 bases). The CDR3 is 16 amino acids. CDR1 and CDR2 from the germline V gene are KGHSH and LQKENI. CDR3 bases: TGTGCCAGCTCACCATCCATCAGGGCAACTAATGAAAAACTGCTTTTT. Translation: CASSPSIRATNEKLLF.

This rearrangement joins TRBV5-1 to TRBJ2-7; tentative D call: TRBD1 (6 bases). Germline CDR1 and CDR2: SGHRS and YFSETQ. The CDR3 is 15 amino acids. Trimming cost V 0 bases and J 0 bases, with 10 bases left between them. CDR3 bases: TGCGCCAGCAGCTTGGCACAGGGTCCCTCCTACGAGCAGTACTTC. Its protein is CASSLAQGPSYEQYF.

The CDR3 sequence is CAWSVGLAGTDTQYF. CDR3 DNA: TGTGCCTGGAGTGTAGGGCTAGCTGGCACAGATACGCAGTATTTT. The chain employs TRBV30 and TRBJ2-3; tentatively, D is TRBD2 (5 bases). Germline CDR1 and CDR2: GTSNPN and SVGIG (reference sequence). CDR3 length equals 15 residues. Trimming shortened V by 0 bases and J by 1 base, and 11 bases separated the two germline ends.

The J gene is TRBJ2-5, the V gene TRBV13; D is perhaps TRBD2 (5 bases). V was pared by 4 bases and J by 1 base, with 13 bases between. CDR3 length: 15 amino acids. Looked up from germline, CDR1 is PRHDT and CDR2 is FYEKMQ (reference sequence). DNA of the CDR3: TGTGCCAGCAGCTCACTAGGGAGCGGCCAAGAGACCCAGTACTTC. Encoded protein: CASSSLGSGQETQYF.

This clone is a singleton in its sample. The V gene is TRBV30, the J gene TRBJ2-2, with D maybe TRBD1 (6 bases). Germline CDR1 and CDR2: GTSNPN and SVGIG (reference sequence). V lost 7 bases and J 6 bases, leaving 9 bases between the germline ends. The CDR3 is 11 amino acids. CDR3: CASRGPGELFF. CDR3 sequence (DNA): TGTGCCTCCAGGGGTCCCGGGGAGCTGTTTTTT.

V usage is TRBV28 and J usage is TRBJ1-1, with a possible D match to TRBD1 (6 bases). The V end was cut by 6 bases, the J end by 5 bases, with 13 bases between. The CDR3 runs to 13 residues. The germline CDR1 and CDR2 sequences are MDHEN and SYDVKM. Here the CDR3 reads CASSLARGTEAFF. CDR3 nucleotide sequence: TGTGCCAGCAGCCTGGCGAGGGGGACTGAAGCTTTCTTT.

The rearrangement links TRBV27 to TRBJ2-5, with TRBD2 matching 7 bases. CDR1 is MNHEY, CDR2 SMNVEV, per germline (reference sequence). This CDR3 is built from 13 residues. The V segment lost 8 bases and the J segment 2 bases; nucleotides outside the gene matches: 5. The CDR3 nucleotides read TGTGCCAGCGGGACGCGGGGGCAAGAGACCCAGTACTTC. It specifies CASGTRGQETQYF.

The count of this clone is one. The chain combines TRBV6-2 or TRBV6-3 with TRBJ2-7, with 9 nucleotides matching TRBD1. Germline-derived CDR1 and CDR2 are MNHEY and SVGEGT. The CDR3 runs to 15 residues. The V segment lost 2 bases and the J segment 2 bases; nucleotides outside the gene matches: 4. The CDR3 nucleotides read TGTGCCAGCAGTTACGGACAGGGGATAACCTACGAGCAGTACTTC. Its translation: CASSYGQGITYEQYF.

J is TRBJ1-6 and V is TRBV25-1; possibly TRBD1 for D (6 bases). This CDR3 is 15 amino acids long. The V end was cut by 2 bases, the J end by 10 bases, with 15 bases between. Germline lookup yields CDR1 MGHDK and CDR2 SYGVNS. CDR3 sequence reads: CASSERRQGNSPLHF. As DNA, the CDR3 is TGTGCCAGCAGTGAAAGAAGGCAGGGGAACTCACCCCTCCACTTT. Using reference TRBV25-1 and TRBJ1-6 for the parts outside the CDR3, the full variable domain is EADIYQTPRYLVIGTGKKITLECSQTMGHDKMYWYQQDPGMELHLIHYSYGVNSTEKGDLSSESTVSRIRTEHFPLTLESARPSHTSQYLCASSERRQGNSPLHFGNGTRLTVT.

J is TRBJ2-2 and V is TRBV30; tentative D call: TRBD1 (5 bases). Germline values: CDR1 GTSNPN, CDR2 SVGIG (reference sequence). The CDR3 is made up of 14 amino acids. Trimming took 1 base from V and 0 from J, leaving 6 bases between them. DNA of the CDR3: TGTGCCTGGAGTGGGACAACGAACACCGGGGAGCTGTTTTTT. Translation gives CAWSGTTNTGELFF.

This sequence joins TRBV1 and TRBJ2-3; the DNA was not used to check the table's D call, TRBD1. TRBV1 corresponds to a pseudogene. The CDR3 runs to 15 residues. The chain's CDR3 is CTSRTRHSPPDTQYF. Written as DNA, the CDR3 is TGCACCAGCAGGACCCGACACTCCCCGCCAGATACGCAGTATTTT.